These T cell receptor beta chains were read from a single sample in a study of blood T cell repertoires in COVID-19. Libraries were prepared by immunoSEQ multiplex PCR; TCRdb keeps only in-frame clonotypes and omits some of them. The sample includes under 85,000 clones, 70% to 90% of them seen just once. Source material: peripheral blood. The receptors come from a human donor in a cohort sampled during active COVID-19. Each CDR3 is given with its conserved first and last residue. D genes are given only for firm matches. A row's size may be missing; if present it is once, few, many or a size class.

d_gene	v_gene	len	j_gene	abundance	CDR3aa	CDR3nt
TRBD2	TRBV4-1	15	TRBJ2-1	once	CASSQEGGGRNEQFF	TGCGCCAGCAGCCAAGAAGGCGGGGGACGCAATGAGCAGTTCTTC
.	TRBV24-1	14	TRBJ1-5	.	CATSESQRDQPQHF	TGTGCCACCAGTGAGTCCCAGCGAGATCAGCCCCAGCATTTT
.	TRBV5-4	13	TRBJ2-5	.	CASSLDALGGQYF	TGTGCCAGCAGCTTGGACGCGTTAGGCGGCCAGTACTTC
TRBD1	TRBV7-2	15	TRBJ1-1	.	CASSSGQALWDGAFF	TGTGCCAGCAGCTCCGGACAGGCCTTATGGGACGGAGCTTTCTTT
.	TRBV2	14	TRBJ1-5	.	CASSFQGSNQPQHF	TGTGCCAGCAGTTTTCAGGGGAGCAATCAGCCCCAGCATTTT
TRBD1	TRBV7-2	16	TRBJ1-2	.	CASPVRGQGYGYGYTF	TGTGCCAGTCCAGTAAGGGGACAGGGGTATGGCTATGGCTACACCTTC
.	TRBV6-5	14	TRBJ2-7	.	CASSFRGISYEQYF	TGTGCCAGCAGCTTCCGAGGGATCTCCTACGAGCAGTACTTC
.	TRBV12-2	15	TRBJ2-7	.	CASRSERDMRYEQYF	TGTGCAAGTCGCTCTGAGCGGGACATGCGCTACGAGCAGTACTTC
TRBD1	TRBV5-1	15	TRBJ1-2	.	CASSLGQELTYGYTF	TGCGCCAGCAGCCTTGGACAGGAGCTTACCTATGGCTACACCTTC
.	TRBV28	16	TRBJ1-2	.	CASSSPGGGRPYGYTF	TGTGCCAGCAGTTCCCCGGGCGGGGGTAGGCCCTATGGCTACACCTTC
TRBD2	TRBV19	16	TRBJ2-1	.	CATGLAGGSSYNEQFF	TGTGCCACCGGACTAGCGGGGGGGAGTTCCTACAATGAGCAGTTCTTC
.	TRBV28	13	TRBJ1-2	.	CASSLDTNYGYTF	TGTGCCAGCAGCCTGGACACCAACTATGGCTACACCTTC
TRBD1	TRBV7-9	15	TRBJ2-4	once	CASSVPGQTSNIQYF	TGTGCCAGCAGCGTACCGGGACAGACCTCAAACATTCAGTACTTC
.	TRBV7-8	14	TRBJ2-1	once	CASSGPRGLNEQFF	TGTGCCAGCAGCGGACCGAGAGGGCTCAATGAGCAGTTCTTC
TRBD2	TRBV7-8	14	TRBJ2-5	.	CASSSRPPGGTQYF	TGTGCCAGCAGCTCCCGACCGCCGGGGGGGACCCAGTACTTC
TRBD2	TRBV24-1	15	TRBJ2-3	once	CATSVGGGATDTQYF	TGTGCCACCAGTGTGGGCGGGGGGGCCACAGATACGCAGTATTTT
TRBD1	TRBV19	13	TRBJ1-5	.	CASRGTGNQPQHF	TGTGCCAGTAGGGGGACAGGGAATCAGCCCCAGCATTTT
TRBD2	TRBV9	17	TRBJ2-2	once	CASSVGATGTSTGELFF	TGTGCCAGCAGCGTAGGCGCAACTGGGACTAGTACCGGGGAGCTGTTTTTT
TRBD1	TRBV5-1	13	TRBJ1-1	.	CASSADRGTEAFF	TGCGCCAGCAGCGCTGACAGGGGTACTGAAGCTTTCTTT
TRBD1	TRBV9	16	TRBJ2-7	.	CASSDHTPRTGNEQYF	TGTGCCAGCAGCGACCATACCCCGAGGACAGGGAACGAGCAGTACTTC
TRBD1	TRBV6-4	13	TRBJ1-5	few	CASPGQGNQPQHF	TGTGCCAGCCCGGGACAGGGCAATCAGCCCCAGCATTTT
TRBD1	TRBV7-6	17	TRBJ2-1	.	CASSLAYPGTGNHEQFF	TGTGCCAGCAGCTTAGCTTACCCCGGGACAGGGAACCATGAGCAGTTCTTC
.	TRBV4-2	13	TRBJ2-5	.	CASSQALAETQYF	TGTGCCAGCAGCCAAGCACTAGCAGAGACCCAGTACTTC
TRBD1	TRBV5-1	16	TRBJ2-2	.	CASSQRQGRVTGELFF	TGCGCCAGCAGCCAAAGACAGGGTCGGGTCACCGGGGAGCTGTTTTTT